This TCR beta chain was documented in a study of glioma-infiltrating T cells. Comment on this clonotype: Its specificity is not known. Being one base from a much bigger clone, this may be a read error.

Using RNA template, CDR3s of TCR alpha and beta were amplified with iRepertoire arm-PCR. For one-step reverse transcription and amplification, roughly 85-450 ng of tissue mRNA or PBMC total RNA was used. TCRdb itself ran the multiplex PCR reads through MiXCR, one entry per CDR3 protein. The sample yields about 110,000 distinct CDR3 sequences, 25% to 30% seen once. Study-wide points: Non-neoplastic patients had below-expected tissue-blood divergence, while all gliomas exceeded expectation. Very few CDR3 sequences were shared between tissue and blood.

Germline V lookup: CDR1 SGHTA, CDR2 FQGNSA. There are 14 residues in the CDR3. Sequencing was done on a sample of glioma tissue, nonneoplastic brain tissue, or PBMCs (not recorded which). This TCR was recovered from a human donor with low-grade glioma or glioblastoma, undergoing nonglioma brain surgery, or in good health (not recorded which). V gene TRBV7-2 combines with J gene TRBJ1-5; D unclear. CDR3 in DNA: TGTGCCAGCAGCTTATTGGCTAGCAATCATCCCCAGCATTTT. Translated: CASSLLASNHPQHF. The full variable domain, rest sourced from reference TRBV7-2 and TRBJ1-5, is GAGVSQSPSNKVTEKGKDVELRCDPISGHTALYWYRQSLGQGLEFLIYFQGNSAPDKSGLPSDRFSAERTGGSVSTLTIQRTQQEDSAVYLCASSLLASNHPQHFGDGTRLSIL.